The present TCR beta chain was sequenced within a study of T cells after posttransplantation cyclophosphamide. The study's findings and limits: TRB clonality was highly associated with recipient CMV seropositivity and reactivation.

The germline V and J ends were trimmed by 4 bases and 1 base, with 8 bases remaining between them. The CDR3 runs 14 residues. CDR1 and CDR2 from the germline V gene are MNHNS and SASEGT. As regards this clone: The antigen is unknown.

The protocol was immunoSEQ multiplex PCR, while the TCRdb copy is restricted to in-frame clones and leaves out a portion. The sample includes around 50,000 clones, almost 95% of them seen just once. The TCR sequence derives from a woman aged 45-59 years in good health and a related stem cell transplant donor. This chain connects TRBV6-1 to TRBJ1-5, with D possibly TRBD1 on 6 matching bases. The source material was PBMCs. CDR3 sequence reads: CASSAGQSNQPQHF. In nucleotides, the CDR3 is TGTGCCAGCAGTGCCGGACAGAGCAATCAGCCCCAGCATTTT.